This entry describes one T cell receptor (beta chain). No antigen is known for it. No much larger clone exists at a distance of one base, and base qualities are not known. Other DNA sequences from this sample encode an identical CDR3 as well. The data stem from a study of shared clonotypes between healthy human individuals (dated by TCRdb to the early 2020s). Concerning the study at large: The cohort included a few men and a couple of women between 18 and 49 years of age. Per donor, three plates each were used for CD4 naive and CD4 memory, two for CD8 naive, and one for CD8 memory. To estimate repertoire size and how much clonotype sharing occurs between individuals, the study deeply sequenced the blood TCR repertoires of several healthy adults. To increase sequencing depth and limit assay-specific biases, TCR repertoire library preparation and sequencing were carried out by different laboratories using diverse techniques. Per donor, leukapheresis produced somewhere between about 0.9 and 9.5 billion PBMCs. Results the study describes overall, beyond this receptor: Incomplete sequencing was indicated by rarefaction of sorted-subset datasets, despite the large sequencing depth. Across a handful of donors, approximately 4.9% of naive CD4, approximately 3.6% of naive CD8, about 2.3% of memory CD4, and 0.4% of memory CD8 clonotypes were shared. Sampling was limited to blood, and TCR repertoires in tissue likely differ from TCR repertoires in blood. Pairwise subsampling indicated that sequencing depth was expected to affect the degree of clonotype sharing among donors. Compared with non-shared clonotypes, the clonotypes found in all four sorted-subset donors had higher generation probabilities. Because the study included only a small number of donors, the genetic and exposure-history diversity represented was limited. Larger estimated clonotype richness was generally found for naive subsets than for memory subsets.

Using the deep immunoSEQ assay, multiplex PCR amplified TCR CDR3 regions from genomic DNA. Genomic DNA extracted from each cell subset was distributed evenly over all wells of several immunoSEQ 96-well plates, and each plate served as one replicate. For sorted subsets, each replicate PCR was loaded with 200 ng genomic DNA, equivalent to approximately 33,000 T cell genomes. Purified libraries were quantified with a Qubit 3.0 fluorometer, sized on a Bioanalyzer 2100, and re-quantified with the KAPA Library Quantification kit. Every immunoSEQ 96-well plate was sequenced on a separate single-read 150-cycle Illumina NextSeq 550 flow cell. As for how the authors treated the data: Because the immunoSEQ output included only junctional sequences and no quality scores, the filtering could not be the same as the filtering used for full-length reads. Sequences were annotated with PyIR, a Python wrapper for IgBLAST v1.9, and V/J genes and CDR3 were assigned using IMGT germline references. Reads with weak V/J assignments (E-value above 1e-6), missing CDR3, stop codons, out-of-frame junctions, or ambiguous translated residues were removed. V3J clonotypes were defined as sequences sharing an identical inferred V gene, J gene, and CDR3 amino acid sequence. Percentage overlap between repertoires was computed as shared unique clonotypes divided by the size of the smaller repertoire. Richness of each repertoire was evaluated using RTK rarefaction, the Chao1 estimator, and Recon v2.1 estimates of unobserved clonotypes. OLGA was used to compute generation probabilities for all TCRbeta clonotypes that the gDNA method yielded from a handful of donors. What TCRdb holds here is the immuneACCESS table cut down to in-frame rearrangements. Part of the clones is not present; checked against another copy, under half of the missing clones reflect an unresolved V gene, and the others are unexplained. The D gene and trimming were derived from the DNA, and the V and J assignments and clone size from that table. The sample data list about 960,000 clones, and over 75% of these were observed just once. Nearly 1.5% of the sample goes to the ten largest clones.

The donors were healthy, HIV-negative adults who had no recently reported acute infections or vaccinations. Every donor was a Caucasian adult residing in Nashville, Tennessee, USA. CD4+ T cells were enriched by magnetic negative selection; naive cells were then positively selected on CD45RA, and the negative fraction formed the memory subset. Blood was collected by leukapheresis, and PBMCs were isolated by Ficoll-Histopaque density gradient centrifugation and then cryopreserved in liquid nitrogen vapor phase. Analytical flow cytometry was used to check the purity and quantity of every magnetically sorted T cell population. Genomic DNA was isolated from every sorted fraction and measured by UV absorbance on a Nanodrop 2000c. The germline V gene (reference sequence) gives CDR1 as SEHNR and CDR2 as FQNEAQ. V lost 3 bases and J lost 3 bases, and the count of bases not matched to a germline gene is 2. The CDR3 goes from the cysteine to the phenylalanine over 13 residues. The kept DNA is CDR3 alone, 39 bases in frame from the first base.

The clonotype comes from a man between 18 and 29 years old in good health. Sequenced: memory CD4+ T cells sorted from blood. The cell subset or site label corresponds to: CD45RA-negative fraction. This chain joins TRBV7-9 to TRBJ2-7; 7 bases in the middle match TRBD1. CDR3 region: CASSLSGGYEQYF. DNA sequence: TGTGCCAGCAGCTTGTCAGGGGGCTACGAGCAGTACTTC.